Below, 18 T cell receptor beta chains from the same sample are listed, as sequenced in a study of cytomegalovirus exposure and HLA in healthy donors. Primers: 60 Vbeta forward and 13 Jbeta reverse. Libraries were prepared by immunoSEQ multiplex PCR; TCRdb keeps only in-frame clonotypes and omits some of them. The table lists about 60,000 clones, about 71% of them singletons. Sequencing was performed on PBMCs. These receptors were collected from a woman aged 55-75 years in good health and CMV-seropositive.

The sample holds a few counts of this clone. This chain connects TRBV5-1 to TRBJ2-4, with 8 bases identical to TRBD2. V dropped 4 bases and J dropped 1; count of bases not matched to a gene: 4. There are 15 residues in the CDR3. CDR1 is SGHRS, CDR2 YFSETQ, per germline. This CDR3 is CASSLGGAAKNIQYF. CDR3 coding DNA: TGCGCCAGCAGCCTCGGGGGGGCGGCCAAAAACATTCAGTACTTC.

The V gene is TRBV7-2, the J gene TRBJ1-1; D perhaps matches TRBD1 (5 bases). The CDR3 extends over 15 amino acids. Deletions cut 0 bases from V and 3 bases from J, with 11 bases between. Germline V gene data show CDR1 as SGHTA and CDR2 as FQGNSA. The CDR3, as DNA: TGTGCCAGCAGCTTAGCGGGGCAAGGTGACACTGAAGCTTTCTTT. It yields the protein CASSLAGQGDTEAFF.

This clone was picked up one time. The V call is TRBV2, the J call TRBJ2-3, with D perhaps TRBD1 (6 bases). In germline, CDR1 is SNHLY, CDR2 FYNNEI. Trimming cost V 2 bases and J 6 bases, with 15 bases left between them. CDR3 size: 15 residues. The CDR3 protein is CASSERGTTLDTQYF. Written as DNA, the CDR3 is TGTGCCAGCAGTGAAAGGGGGACGACCCTCGATACGCAGTATTTT.

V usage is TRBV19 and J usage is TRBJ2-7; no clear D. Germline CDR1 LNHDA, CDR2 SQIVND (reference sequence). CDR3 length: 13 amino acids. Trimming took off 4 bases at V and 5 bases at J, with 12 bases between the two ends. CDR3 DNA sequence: TGTGCCAGTAGTAGACGGCTGGGCAACGAGCAGTACTTC. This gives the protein CASSRRLGNEQYF.

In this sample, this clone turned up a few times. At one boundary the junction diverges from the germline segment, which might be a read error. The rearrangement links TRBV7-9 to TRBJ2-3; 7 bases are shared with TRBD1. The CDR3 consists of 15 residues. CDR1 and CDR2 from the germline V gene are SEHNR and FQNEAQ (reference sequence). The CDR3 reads CSSRGQEPITDTQYF. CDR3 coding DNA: TGTTCCAGCAGAGGACAGGAGCCAATCACAGATACGCAGTATTTT.

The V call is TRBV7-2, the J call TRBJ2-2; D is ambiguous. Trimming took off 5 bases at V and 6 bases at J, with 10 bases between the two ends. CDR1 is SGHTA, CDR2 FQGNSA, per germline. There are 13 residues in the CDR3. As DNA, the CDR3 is TGTGCCAGCAGCCAAGCGTCTCCCGGGGAGCTGTTTTTT. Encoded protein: CASSQASPGELFF.

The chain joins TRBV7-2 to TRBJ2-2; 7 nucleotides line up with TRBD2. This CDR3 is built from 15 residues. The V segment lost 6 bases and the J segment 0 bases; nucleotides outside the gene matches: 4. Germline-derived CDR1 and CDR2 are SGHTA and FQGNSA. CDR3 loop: CASRETSSNTGELFF. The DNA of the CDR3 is TGTGCCAGCAGGGAGACTAGCTCGAACACCGGGGAGCTGTTTTTT.

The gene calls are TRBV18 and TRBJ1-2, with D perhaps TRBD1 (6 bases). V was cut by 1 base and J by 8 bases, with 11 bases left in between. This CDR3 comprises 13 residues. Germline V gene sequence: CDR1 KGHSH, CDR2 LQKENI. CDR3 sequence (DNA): TGTGCCAGCTCACCACAACAGGGCGGCGGCTACACCTTC. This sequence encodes CASSPQQGGGYTF.

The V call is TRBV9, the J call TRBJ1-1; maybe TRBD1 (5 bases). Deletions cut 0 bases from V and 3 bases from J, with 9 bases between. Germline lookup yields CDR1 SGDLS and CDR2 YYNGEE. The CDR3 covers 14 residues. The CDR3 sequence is CASSVEQADTEAFF. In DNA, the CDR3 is TGTGCCAGCAGCGTAGAACAGGCAGACACTGAAGCTTTCTTT.

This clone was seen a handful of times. Here the CDR3 DNA reads TGTGCCAGCAGCTGGGGACTACGGGTTAGTGAGCAGTTCTTC. The encoded protein is CASSWGLRVSEQFF. This chain uses TRBV7-8 with TRBJ2-1, with 7 bases lining up with TRBD2. The CDR3 extends over 14 amino acids. CDR1 SGHVS and CDR2 FQNEAQ come from the germline V gene. Trimming took 4 bases from V and 9 from J; bases not matched to a gene: 9.

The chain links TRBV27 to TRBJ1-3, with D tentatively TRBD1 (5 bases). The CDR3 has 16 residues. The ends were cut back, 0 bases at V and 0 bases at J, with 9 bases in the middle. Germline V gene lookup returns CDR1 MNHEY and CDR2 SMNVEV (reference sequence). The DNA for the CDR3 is TGTGCCAGCAGTTTATCGTACGGACACTCTGGAAACACCATATATTTT. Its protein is CASSLSYGHSGNTIYF.

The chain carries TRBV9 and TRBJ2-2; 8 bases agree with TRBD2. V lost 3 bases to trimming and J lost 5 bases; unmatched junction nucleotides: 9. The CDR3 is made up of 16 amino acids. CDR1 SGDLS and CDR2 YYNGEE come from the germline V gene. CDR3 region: CASSARGAGETGELFF. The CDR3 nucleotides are TGTGCCAGCAGCGCGAGGGGAGCGGGGGAAACCGGGGAGCTGTTTTTT.

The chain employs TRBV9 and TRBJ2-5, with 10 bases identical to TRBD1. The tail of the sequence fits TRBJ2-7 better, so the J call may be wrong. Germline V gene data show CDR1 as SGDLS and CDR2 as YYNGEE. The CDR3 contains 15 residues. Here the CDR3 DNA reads TGTGCCAGCAGCTCAACCCGGGACAGGGGCTACGAGCAGTACTTC. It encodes CASSSTRDRGYEQYF.

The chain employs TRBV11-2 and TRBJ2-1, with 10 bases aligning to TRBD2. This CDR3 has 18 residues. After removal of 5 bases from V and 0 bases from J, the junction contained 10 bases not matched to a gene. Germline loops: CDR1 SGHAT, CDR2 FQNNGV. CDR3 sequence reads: CASSQLSGGFSSYNEQFF. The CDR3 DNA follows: TGTGCCAGCAGCCAACTTAGCGGGGGGTTCAGCTCCTACAATGAGCAGTTCTTC.

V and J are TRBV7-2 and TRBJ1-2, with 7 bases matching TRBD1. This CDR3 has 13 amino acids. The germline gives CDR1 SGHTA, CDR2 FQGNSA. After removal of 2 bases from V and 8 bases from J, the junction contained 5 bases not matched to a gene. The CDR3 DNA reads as TGTGCCAGCAGCTTAAGAGGGGGCGAGGGCTACACCTTC. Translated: CASSLRGGEGYTF. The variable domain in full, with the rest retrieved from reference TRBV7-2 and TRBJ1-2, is GAGVSQSPSNKVTEKGKDVELRCDPISGHTALYWYRQSLGQGLEFLIYFQGNSAPDKSGLPSDRFSAERTGGSVSTLTIQRTQQEDSAVYLCASSLRGGEGYTFGSGTRLTVV.

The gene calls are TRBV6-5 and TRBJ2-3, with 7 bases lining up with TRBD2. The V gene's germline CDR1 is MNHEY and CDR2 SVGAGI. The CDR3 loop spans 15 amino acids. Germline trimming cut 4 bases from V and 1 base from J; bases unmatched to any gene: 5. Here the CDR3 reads CASSLLRGGTDTQYF. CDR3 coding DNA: TGTGCCAGCAGTTTACTCCGGGGGGGCACAGATACGCAGTATTTT.

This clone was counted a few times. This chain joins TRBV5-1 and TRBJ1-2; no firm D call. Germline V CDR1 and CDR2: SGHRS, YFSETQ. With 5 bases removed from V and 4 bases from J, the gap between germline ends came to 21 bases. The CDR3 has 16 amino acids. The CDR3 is CASREPTRGTGYGYTF. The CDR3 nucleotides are TGCGCCAGCAGGGAGCCAACCCGGGGTACGGGCTATGGCTACACCTTC.

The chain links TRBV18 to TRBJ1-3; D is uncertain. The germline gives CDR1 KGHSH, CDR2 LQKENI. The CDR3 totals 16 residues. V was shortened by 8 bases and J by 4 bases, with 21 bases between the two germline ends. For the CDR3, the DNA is TGTGCCAGCACAGAAAGGCCAACTCCCTCGGGAAACACCATATATTTT. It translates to CASTERPTPSGNTIYF.